This T cell receptor beta chain was recovered during a study of cytomegalovirus exposure and HLA in healthy donors. The PCR was carried out with 60 Vbeta primers and 13 Jbeta primers. Libraries were prepared by immunoSEQ multiplex PCR; TCRdb keeps only in-frame clonotypes and omits some of them. The table records 100,000 to 150,000 clones, around 80% of them present only once. Among the donors, all were healthy bone marrow donors. This TCR came from a woman aged 18-35 years in good health and CMV-seronegative. The sequencing input was PBMCs.

DNA for the CDR3: TGTGCCAGCAGACATATACAGGGGGCGCGGGAGCTGTTTTTT. This sequence encodes CASRHIQGARELFF. The chain uses TRBV6-5 and TRBJ2-2, with 9 bases identical to TRBD1. J gave up 9 bases and V 6 bases, and 8 bases lay outside the gene matches. The germline V gene has CDR1 MNHEY and CDR2 SVGAGI. There are 14 residues in the CDR3.